This T cell receptor (beta chain) stems from a study of cytomegalovirus exposure and HLA in healthy donors. Study-wide results and limits: Rarity held for most TCR sequences, but there were some public TCRs that occurred in many donors.

The CDR3 length is 17 residues. From germline, CDR1 is SNHLY and CDR2 FYNNEI. V lost 9 bases, J lost 5 bases, and 20 bases stayed unmatched. With 60 Vbeta and 13 Jbeta primers, the PCR was carried out. Assay used: immunoSEQ multiplex PCR; TCRdb lists only in-frame clones, some missing. The table has around 200,000 clones, around 78% seen once; the top ten hold around 2%. This clone was seen only a few times. Its cognate antigen is unknown. The sequencing sample was made of PBMCs. The rearrangement uses TRBV2 and TRBJ2-7; 9 bases are a match to TRBD1. The source is a woman aged 30 to 39 in good health and CMV-seropositive. The CDR3 sequence is CARQGPRGGQGIDEQYF. CDR3 sequence (DNA): TGTGCCAGACAGGGGCCCAGAGGGGGACAGGGTATCGACGAGCAGTACTTC.